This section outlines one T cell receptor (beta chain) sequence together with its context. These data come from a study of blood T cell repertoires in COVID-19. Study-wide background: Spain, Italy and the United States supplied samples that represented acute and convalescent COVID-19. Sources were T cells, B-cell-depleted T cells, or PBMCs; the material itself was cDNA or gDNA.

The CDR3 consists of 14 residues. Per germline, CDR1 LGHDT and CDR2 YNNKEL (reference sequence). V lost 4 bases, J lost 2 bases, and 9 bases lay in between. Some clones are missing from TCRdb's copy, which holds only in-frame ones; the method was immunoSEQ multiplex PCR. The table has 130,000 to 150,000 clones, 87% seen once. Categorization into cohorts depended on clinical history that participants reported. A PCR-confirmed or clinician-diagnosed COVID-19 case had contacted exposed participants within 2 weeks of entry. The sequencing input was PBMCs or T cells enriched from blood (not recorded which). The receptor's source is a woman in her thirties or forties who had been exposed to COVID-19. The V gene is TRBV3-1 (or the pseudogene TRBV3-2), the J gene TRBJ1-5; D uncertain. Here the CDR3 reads CASSPTRGNQPQHF. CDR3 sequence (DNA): TGTGCCAGCAGCCCCACGAGGGGCAATCAGCCCCAGCATTTT.